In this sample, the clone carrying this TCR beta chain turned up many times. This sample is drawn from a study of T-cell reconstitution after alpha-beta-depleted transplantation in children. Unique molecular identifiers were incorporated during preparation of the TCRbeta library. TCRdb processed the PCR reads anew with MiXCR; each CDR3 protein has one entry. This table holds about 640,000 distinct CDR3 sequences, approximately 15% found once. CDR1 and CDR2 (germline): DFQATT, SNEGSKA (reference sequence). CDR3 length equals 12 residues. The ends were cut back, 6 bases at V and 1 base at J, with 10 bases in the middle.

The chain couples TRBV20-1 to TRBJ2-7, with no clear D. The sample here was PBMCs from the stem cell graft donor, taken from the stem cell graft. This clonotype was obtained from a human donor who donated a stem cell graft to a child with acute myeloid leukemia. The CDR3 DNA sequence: TGCAGTGCCCCCGGGTTATCCTACGAGCAGTACTTC. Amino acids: CSAPGLSYEQYF.